This TCR beta chain was documented in a study of blood T cell repertoires in COVID-19. Overall study: COVID-19 samples collected from the United States, Italy and Spain covered acute and convalescent phases. Sample material is recorded as cDNA or gDNA derived from T cells, B-cell-depleted T cells, or PBMCs.

Germline V gives CDR1 MGHDK, CDR2 SYGVNS. V was clipped by 3 bases and J by 8 bases, with 7 bases between them. This CDR3 region has 11 residues. How the authors handled the data: Amplification of reference gene primers was used by the study to estimate nucleated cell counts. Measured with immunoSEQ multiplex PCR; TCRdb has only the in-frame clones, and not every one. The V and J calls and clone size are taken from that table; D and trimming were inferred from the DNA. The sample consists of about 200,000 clones, just under 85% of them appearing once. The sequenced material came from peripheral blood. The sequence was collected from a woman between 50 and 59 years old with active or convalescent COVID-19. The V and J genes are TRBV25-1 and TRBJ1-2; no clear D. CDR3 protein: CASSDRRGYTF. In DNA, the CDR3 is TGTGCCAGCAGTGACCGCAGAGGCTACACCTTC.